These 10 T cell receptor beta chains were all obtained from the same sample, sequenced in a study of T cell responses to AZD1222 COVID-19 vaccine. Data came from immunoSEQ multiplex PCR; TCRdb stores just in-frame clones and leaves some out. The sample yields 130,000 or so clones, 85% to 90% seen once. Sequenced material: peripheral blood, taken on day 0 of AZD1222 vaccination. The receptors come from an adult in good health.

The J gene is TRBJ2-1, the V gene TRBV15; 8 positions match TRBD2. V lost 8 bases to trimming and J lost 9 bases; unmatched junction nucleotides: 9. This CDR3 has 13 amino acids. CDR1 LNHNV and CDR2 YYDKDF come from the germline V gene (reference sequence). The CDR3 coding sequence is TGTGCCACCCGCACGGGGGGGCAGGGTGAGCAGTTCTTC. Its translation: CATRTGGQGEQFF.

This rearrangement joins TRBV5-1 to TRBJ2-3; no definite D call. With 0 bases removed from V and 0 bases from J, the gap between germline ends came to 5 bases. The CDR3 totals 14 residues. In germline, CDR1 is SGHRS, CDR2 YFSETQ. CDR3 residues: CASSLARSTDTQYF. DNA for the CDR3: TGCGCCAGCAGCTTGGCCAGAAGCACAGATACGCAGTATTTT.

The chain recombines TRBV6-5 with TRBJ2-7; 8 bases align to TRBD1. CDR1 and CDR2 (germline): MNHEY, SVGAGI. The CDR3 spans 15 residues. Trimming cost V 3 bases and J 3 bases; bases outside gene matches: 7. CDR3 coding DNA: TGTGCCAGCAGTTATGACAGGGGAGCCTTCTACGAGCAGTACTTC. This gives the protein CASSYDRGAFYEQYF.

The V call is TRBV27, the J call TRBJ2-7, with D unresolved. The germline V and J ends were trimmed by 6 bases and 1 base, with 13 bases remaining between them. This CDR3 is built from 14 residues. CDR1 is MNHEY and CDR2 is SMNVEV in the germline V gene (reference sequence). CDR3 bases: TGTGCCAGCAGCCCCGCGTCGCATTCCTACGAGCAGTACTTC. Its protein is CASSPASHSYEQYF.

The chain carries TRBV30 and TRBJ1-1, with D unresolved. The CDR3 is 13 amino acids. V was trimmed by 2 bases and J by 4 bases, leaving 11 bases between them. CDR1 GTSNPN and CDR2 SVGIG come from the germline V gene (reference sequence). The CDR3 region has the DNA TGTGCCTGGAGTACTCTTAGAGGCACTGAAGCTTTCTTT. This codes for CAWSTLRGTEAFF. Full variable domain (missing parts from reference TRBV30 and TRBJ1-1): SQTIHQWPATLVQPVGSPLSLECTVEGTSNPNLYWYRQAAGRGLQLLFYSVGIGQISSEVPQNLSASRPQDRQFILSSKKLLLSDSGFYLCAWSTLRGTEAFFGQGTRLTVV.

This chain links TRBV7-3 with TRBJ2-2; 12 bases align to TRBD2. The CDR3 runs 17 residues. Germline CDR1 and CDR2: SGHTA and FQGTGA. V shed 5 bases, J shed 5 bases, and the junction held 9 bases outside the gene matches. This chain's CDR3 is CASSSMTSGRGTGELFF. The CDR3 DNA reads as TGTGCCAGCAGCAGCATGACTAGCGGGAGAGGAACCGGGGAGCTGTTTTTT.

This chain connects TRBV12-2 to TRBJ1-5; TRBD1, the D gene given by the table, was not confirmed from the DNA. TRBV12-2 has pseudogene status. This CDR3 has 13 amino acids. The CDR3 nucleotides are TGTGCCCTACGGAACAGTACCAATCAGCCCCAGCATTTT. Amino acids: CALRNSTNQPQHF.

This sequence joins TRBV18 and TRBJ2-3; D not resolved. The CDR3 spans 12 residues. CDR1 is KGHSH and CDR2 is LQKENI in the germline V gene. V lost 2 bases to trimming and J lost 6 bases, with 6 bases between them. CDR3 sequence: CASSPTGDTQYF. The CDR3, as DNA: TGTGCCAGCTCACCAACGGGTGATACGCAGTATTTT.

V is TRBV6-2 or TRBV6-3 and J is TRBJ2-7; D is ambiguous. CDR3 length: 14 residues. Germline V gene data show CDR1 as MNHEY and CDR2 as SVGEGT. V was clipped by 8 bases and J by 3 bases, with 17 bases between them. Here the CDR3 DNA reads TGTGCCAGCGGCCGACCGGATGACCTCTACGAGCAGTACTTC. Encoded protein: CASGRPDDLYEQYF.

The genes are TRBV7-2 and TRBJ2-3; the D call may be TRBD1 or TRBD2 (5 bases each). The CDR3 length is 16 residues. Germline CDR1 reads SGHTA; CDR2 reads FQGNSA. With 5 bases removed from V and 0 bases from J, the gap between germline ends came to 15 bases. CDR3 in amino acids: CASSTYGAQSTDTQYF. The CDR3 DNA reads TGTGCCAGCAGCACTTACGGGGCCCAAAGCACAGATACGCAGTATTTT. Filled out from reference TRBV7-2 and TRBJ2-3, the complete variable domain reads GAGVSQSPSNKVTEKGKDVELRCDPISGHTALYWYRQSLGQGLEFLIYFQGNSAPDKSGLPSDRFSAERTGGSVSTLTIQRTQQEDSAVYLCASSTYGAQSTDTQYFGPGTRLTVL.